These 15 T cell receptor beta chains came from one sample sequenced in a study of shared clonotypes between healthy human individuals. Some clones are missing from TCRdb's copy, which holds only in-frame ones; the method was immunoSEQ multiplex PCR. The data contain some 530,000 clones, 60% to 80% of them singletons. Source material: PBMCs. These TCRs come from a woman in her thirties or forties in good health. Some clones in this sample may be carry-over from other donors' samples.

This clone showed up just once. The chain joins TRBV13 to TRBJ2-5, with 7 bases aligning to TRBD1. Trimming took 5 bases from V and 2 from J; bases not matched to a gene: 5. Germline assignment: CDR1 PRHDT and CDR2 FYEKMQ (reference sequence). CDR3 length: 14 residues. The CDR3, as DNA: TGTGCCAGCAGCCCGGGACAGAGACAAGAGACCCAGTACTTC. Translation: CASSPGQRQETQYF.

The chain has TRBV7-2 and TRBJ2-3; D is undetermined. Germline values: CDR1 SGHTA, CDR2 FQGNSA. The V gene lost 1 base and the J gene lost 2 bases, with 10 bases spanning the gap. This CDR3 comprises 15 residues. CDR3 bases: TGTGCCAGCAGCTTAGTATTCGCGGCCACAGATACGCAGTATTTT. It specifies CASSLVFAATDTQYF.

Notes on this clone: Additional DNA sequences in this sample encode the identical CDR3. The V call is TRBV5-1, the J call TRBJ2-3, with TRBD1 as a possible D gene (5 bases). Germline V gene data show CDR1 as SGHRS and CDR2 as YFSETQ. The V gene lost 0 bases and the J gene lost 4 bases, with 9 bases spanning the gap. This CDR3 spans 14 amino acids. The CDR3 nucleotides are TGCGCCAGCAGCTTGGGTCAGGGCGCAGATACGCAGTATTTT. This codes for CASSLGQGADTQYF. The full variable domain, with the rest looked up from reference TRBV5-1 and TRBJ2-3, is KAGVTQTPRYLIKTRGQQVTLSCSPISGHRSVSWYQQTPGQGLQFLFEYFSETQRNKGNFPGRFSGRQFSNSRSEMNVSTLELGDSALYLCASSLGQGADTQYFGPGTRLTVL.

This chain connects TRBV4-1 to TRBJ1-5, with D hard to call. With 1 base removed from V and 6 bases from J, the gap between germline ends came to 13 bases. Germline V gives CDR1 MGHRA, CDR2 YSYEKL. The CDR3 covers 15 residues. CDR3: CASSQGVGYGQPQHF. As DNA, the CDR3 is TGCGCCAGCAGCCAAGGTGTGGGGTACGGTCAGCCCCAGCATTTT.

This sequence joins TRBV6-5 and TRBJ2-7; the match to TRBD2 covers 10 bases. The germline V gene has CDR1 MNHEY and CDR2 SVGAGI. CDR3 length: 16 amino acids. V gave up 2 bases and J gave up 4 bases; unmatched junction bases: 8. This chain's CDR3 is CASSYQAGGVPYEQYF. Here the CDR3 DNA reads TGTGCCAGCAGTTACCAAGCGGGAGGGGTTCCGTACGAGCAGTACTTC.

In this sample, this clone turned up once. A much larger clone differs from this one at a single base, so this may be a read error. V gene TRBV7-9 combines with J gene TRBJ2-5, with 10 bases aligning to TRBD2. The CDR3 has 18 amino acids. The J segment lost 7 bases and the V segment lost 4 bases, leaving 18 bases of the junction unmatched. Per germline, CDR1 SEHNR and CDR2 FQNEAQ (reference sequence). CDR3 amino acids: CASSSRQTRASGGGTQYF. DNA of the CDR3: TGTGCCAGCAGCTCTAGACAAACCCGGGCTAGCGGGGGAGGGACCCAGTACTTC.

The chain has TRBV5-1 and TRBJ2-7; unclear D gene. The CDR3 is 14 amino acids. Trimming took off 0 bases at V and 2 bases at J, with 9 bases between the two ends. Germline V gene sequence: CDR1 SGHRS, CDR2 YFSETQ. The CDR3 nucleotides are TGCGCCAGCAGCTTGGTGCGGCAAGCCTACGAGCAGTACTTC. This encodes CASSLVRQAYEQYF.

In this sample, this clone turned up once. The chain is built from TRBV10-1 and TRBJ2-2; D gene ambiguous. The V gene's germline CDR1 is WNHNN and CDR2 SYGVQD (reference sequence). The CDR3 is made up of 15 amino acids. V dropped 1 base and J dropped 0 bases, with 6 bases sitting between them. CDR3 in DNA: TGCGCCAGCAGTGAGTTGCCCGCGAACACCGGGGAGCTGTTTTTT. Residues: CASSELPANTGELFF.

J is TRBJ1-1 and V is TRBV19; no firm D call. Germline loops: CDR1 LNHDA, CDR2 SQIVND (reference sequence). Trimming took off 3 bases at V and 4 bases at J, with 12 bases between the two ends. This CDR3 comprises 14 residues. The CDR3 region has the DNA TGTGCCAGTAGTATGGGGTACTTGGGCACTGAAGCTTTCTTT. Translated: CASSMGYLGTEAFF.

This clone was found a few times. The same CDR3 is also encoded by other DNA sequences in this sample. The rearrangement links TRBV2 to TRBJ1-1; D gene unclear. With 6 bases removed from V and 2 bases from J, the gap between germline ends came to 10 bases. Looked up from germline, CDR1 is SNHLY and CDR2 is FYNNEI. CDR3 size: 13 residues. The CDR3 loop is CASRQEVNTEAFF. Here the CDR3 DNA reads TGTGCCAGCAGGCAAGAGGTTAACACTGAAGCTTTCTTT. The full variable domain, in which reference TRBV2 and TRBJ1-1 provide the parts outside the CDR3, is EPEVTQTPSHQVTQMGQEVILRCVPISNHLYFYWYRQILGQKVEFLVSFYNNEISEKSEIFDDQFSVERPDGSNFTLKIRSTKLEDSAMYFCASRQEVNTEAFFGQGTRLTVV.

This clone appeared once. A clone one base away is much larger, so this may be a read error. At the DNA level, this CDR3 is encoded by other sequences in the same sample as well. Here the CDR3 reads CASSPTYNEQFF. The DNA for the CDR3 is TGTGCCAGCAGTCCGACCTACAATGAGCAGTTCTTC. This chain connects TRBV2 to TRBJ2-1, with D unclear. The germline V gene has CDR1 SNHLY and CDR2 FYNNEI. CDR3 length: 12 amino acids. The germline V and J ends were trimmed by 5 bases and 2 bases, with 4 bases remaining between them.

The J gene is TRBJ1-2, the V gene TRBV6-1; D uncertain. Trimming stripped 1 base from V and 2 bases from J, with 8 bases between. The CDR3 runs 14 residues. Germline-derived CDR1 and CDR2 are MNHNS and SASEGT. The CDR3 is CASSEVQNNYGYTF. DNA for the CDR3: TGTGCCAGCAGTGAAGTACAGAACAACTATGGCTACACCTTC.

The gene calls are TRBV29-1 and TRBJ2-3; tentatively, D is TRBD2 (5 bases). Germline lookup yields CDR1 SQVTM and CDR2 ANQGSEA. Trimming cost V 4 bases and J 2 bases, with 10 bases left between them. The CDR3 sequence is 13 residues long. The CDR3 nucleotides read TGCAGCGTTGTTGGCGGGCTCACAGATACGCAGTATTTT. This gives the protein CSVVGGLTDTQYF.

The CDR3 DNA reads as TGTGCCATCAGTGAGTCGGGGGCAAGGGAGCAGTTCTTC. This translates into CAISESGAREQFF. The chain carries TRBV10-3 and TRBJ2-1; perhaps TRBD1 as D (6 bases). The CDR3 is 13 residues long. V lost 0 bases, J lost 10 bases, and 10 bases lay in between. Germline V gives CDR1 ENHRY, CDR2 SYGVKD.

The chain couples TRBV4-2 to TRBJ2-3; a possible D gene is TRBD2 (6 bases). CDR1 is LGHNA and CDR2 is YNFKEQ in the germline V gene. The CDR3 is 17 amino acids. V lost 2 bases and J 3 bases, leaving 18 bases between the germline ends. Here the CDR3 reads CASSQRSRRGGTDTQYF. The DNA for the CDR3 is TGTGCCAGCAGCCAAAGGTCTCGGCGGGGAGGAACAGATACGCAGTATTTT.